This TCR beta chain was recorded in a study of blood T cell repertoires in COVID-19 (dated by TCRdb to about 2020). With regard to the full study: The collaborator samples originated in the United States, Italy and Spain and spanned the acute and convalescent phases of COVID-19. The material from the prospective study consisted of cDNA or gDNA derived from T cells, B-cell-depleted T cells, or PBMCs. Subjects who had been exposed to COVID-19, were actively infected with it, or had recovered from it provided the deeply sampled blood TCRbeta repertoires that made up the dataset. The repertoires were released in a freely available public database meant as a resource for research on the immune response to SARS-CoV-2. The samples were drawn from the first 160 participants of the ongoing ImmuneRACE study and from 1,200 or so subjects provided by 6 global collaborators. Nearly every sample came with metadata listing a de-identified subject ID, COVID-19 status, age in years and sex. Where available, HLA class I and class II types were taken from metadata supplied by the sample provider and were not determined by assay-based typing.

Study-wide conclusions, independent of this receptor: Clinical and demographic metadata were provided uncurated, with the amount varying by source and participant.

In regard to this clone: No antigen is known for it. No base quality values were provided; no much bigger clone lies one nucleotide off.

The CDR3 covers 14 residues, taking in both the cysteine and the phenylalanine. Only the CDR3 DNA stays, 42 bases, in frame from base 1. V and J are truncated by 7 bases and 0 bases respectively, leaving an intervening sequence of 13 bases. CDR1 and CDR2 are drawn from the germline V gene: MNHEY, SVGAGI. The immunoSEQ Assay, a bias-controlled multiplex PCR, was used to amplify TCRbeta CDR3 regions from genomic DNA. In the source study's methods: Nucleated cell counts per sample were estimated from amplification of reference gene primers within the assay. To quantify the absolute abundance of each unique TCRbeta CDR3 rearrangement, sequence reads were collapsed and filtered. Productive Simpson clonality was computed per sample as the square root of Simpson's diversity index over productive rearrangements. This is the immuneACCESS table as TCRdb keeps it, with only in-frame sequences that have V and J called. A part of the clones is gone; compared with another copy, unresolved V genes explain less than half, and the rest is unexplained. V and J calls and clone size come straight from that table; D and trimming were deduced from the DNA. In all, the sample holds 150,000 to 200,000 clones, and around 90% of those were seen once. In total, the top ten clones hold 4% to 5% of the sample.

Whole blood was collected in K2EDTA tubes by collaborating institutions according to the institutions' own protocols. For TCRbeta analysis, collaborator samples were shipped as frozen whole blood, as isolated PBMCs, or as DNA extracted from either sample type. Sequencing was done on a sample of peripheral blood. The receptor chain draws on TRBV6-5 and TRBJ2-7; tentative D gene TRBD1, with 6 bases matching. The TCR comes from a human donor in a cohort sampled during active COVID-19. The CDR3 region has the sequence CASKWTADSYEQYF. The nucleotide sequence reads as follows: TGTGCCAGCAAATGGACAGCAGACTCCTACGAGCAGTACTTC.